This T cell receptor (beta chain) is drawn from a study of Graves' ophthalmopathy and Graves' hyperthyroidism (dated by TCRdb to the late 2010s). Background for the entire study: Peripheral blood samples were taken at the time of initial diagnosis, before any treatment was given. After sampling, hyperthyroidism patients received methimazole starting at 30 mg daily, and ophthalmopathy patients received high-dose intravenous methylprednisolone. The 85 to 100 discovery patients were randomly split 7:3 into training and test sets. In six or seven hyperthyroidism patients, the T-cell repertoires found in thyroid tissue were compared with those found in blood. To explore V-J signatures that separate ophthalmopathy from hyperthyroidism, a discovery set of about 100 patients was enrolled, consisting of roughly 45 with ophthalmopathy and some 59 with stable hyperthyroidism. TCR beta repertoire signatures were used to distinguish Graves' ophthalmopathy from Graves' hyperthyroidism and to predict progression to ophthalmopathy. In total, some 140 blood samples were TCR-sequenced: approximately 42 ophthalmopathy, approximately 80 hyperthyroidism and some 17 hyperthyroidism-to-ophthalmopathy patients. An independent validation cohort was composed of 18 hyperthyroidism patients and some 16 patients who later progressed from hyperthyroidism to ophthalmopathy. The paper's findings and limits, for the study overall: In validation, the model predicted ophthalmopathy progression with less than 71% sensitivity and 72.22% specificity; roughly eleven predicted patients were CT-confirmed with GO in a median of approximately six months. The 13-signature model separated ophthalmopathy from stable hyperthyroidism with roughly 88% sensitivity and approximately 83% specificity in cross-validation, and 80%/75% in the test set. Most of the expanded thyroid clonotypes with a frequency above 0.001 were also detected in blood, and it was suggested that the thyroid immune response may be reflected by blood repertoires. Sample size was not predetermined statistically, and investigators were not blinded to group allocation.

The ophthalmopathy patients had moderately to severely active disease, with a Clinical Activity Score of 3 or higher, a NOSPECS grade of 4 or higher, and a disease duration of less than 3 months. Anyone with other autoimmune diseases, uncontrolled infections, pregnancy or lactation was excluded from the study. Diagnosis relied on clinical symptoms, serum thyroxine, TRAb, thyroid ultrasound and orbital computed tomography. Ficoll-Paque density gradient centrifugation was used to isolate PBMCs from around 10 ml of fresh peripheral blood. Trizol reagent was used to extract the total RNA, and its quality was then checked on an Agilent 2100 Bioanalyzer. TCR beta CDR3 regions were amplified from RNA transcripts for repertoire sequencing. HTBI primers and the Qiagen OneStep RT-PCR kit were used in a first-round RT-PCR, which was followed by a second-round multiplex PCR, size selection and purification. Sequencing of the libraries was carried out on an Illumina HiSeq2000 in paired-end mode with 100 bp reads. In the authors' own workflow: SOAPnuke was used to process the reads, removing any read that contained adapters or uncalled bases, had a mean Phred below 15, or lacked an exact match to the constant primer or identifier. High-quality paired reads were merged with COPE v1.2.5. Clonotypes were defined as unique nucleotide sequences and were aligned to IMGT TRB V, D and J references using MiTCR v1.1. Only V-J combinations with frequency above 0.0001 were analysed, covering around 99% of repertoires. A TCR clonal expansion and chaos score per V-J combination was defined as the ratio of F50 clonal expansion to chaos observed in the TCRdist matrix. Welch's t-statistics and random forest were used to reduce the features to approximately 13 V-J combinations, which were then used as input to a naive Bayes classifier. The similarity between thyroid and blood repertoires was quantified using the Morisita-Horn index. TCRdb trimmed the raw reads at Q25, called clones with MiXCR and kept productive beta chains. Rows are combined by CDR3 protein, so each entry shows the most common genes and DNA. The V and J calls follow TCRdb's processing rather than the paper's. This sample comprises hundreds of thousands of distinct CDR3 sequences, 20% to 25% of them detected only once. The top ten hold approximately 40% of the sample.

This clonotype was counted many times. Its antigen is not yet known. Base qualities are not recorded, but no much larger clone differs from it by a single base. There are 14 amino acids in the CDR3, from cysteine to phenylalanine inclusive. Just the 42-base CDR3 DNA is kept, in frame starting at base 1. Between the V and J ends, shortened by 1 base and 1 base respectively, the junction contains 7 bases. Via the germline V gene, CDR1 is SGHVS and CDR2 FNYEAQ. Recombination linked TRBV7-6 to TRBJ1-1; there is no confident call for the D gene. The specimen was peripheral blood. The source of this sequence is a woman between 45 and 65 years old with Graves' ophthalmopathy. Donor details come from another sample of the same person, matched by shared clones. The CDR3: CASSLGHTNTEAFF. Read as DNA, the sequence is TGTGCCAGCAGCTTAGGACATACGAACACTGAAGCTTTCTTT.